This entry lists 19 T cell receptor beta chains sequenced from one sample in a study of low-dose radiotherapy and immunotherapy resistance in tumors. Primers used for first-strand cDNA, a TRAV- and TRBV-specific set, covered both alpha and beta chains. With a V-primer adapter and a constant-region primer, TCRs were amplified for about 20 PCR cycles. From the reads, TCRdb called clonotypes with MiXCR, one entry per CDR3 protein. The sample lists some 13,000 distinct CDR3 sequences; about 77% were seen once. The receptors shown here come from a human donor with advanced metastatic prostate, ovarian, gallbladder or colorectal cancer (not recorded which). This table probably holds off-target reads from a library built for another chain.

This clonotype was observed a handful of times. The chain carries TRBV5-1 and TRBJ2-1; D may be TRBD1 or TRBD2 (5 bases each). The CDR3 is 16 residues long. Germline lookup yields CDR1 SGHRS and CDR2 YFSETQ. V lost 4 bases and J lost 7, with 21 bases in between. The CDR3 DNA follows: TGCGCCAGCAGCGGAACCTCCGGGACCACCCCGAATGAGCAGTTCTTC. It specifies CASSGTSGTTPNEQFF.

In this sample, this clonotype turned up a few times. The V and J genes are TRBV5-1 and TRBJ2-6; D call uncertain. Germline V gives CDR1 SGHRS, CDR2 YFSETQ. Trimming took 0 bases from V and 0 from J, leaving 4 bases between them. This CDR3 contains 15 residues. In nucleotides, the CDR3 is TGCGCCAGCAGCTTGGGGAGCTCTGGGGCCAACGTCCTGACTTTC. As protein: CASSLGSSGANVLTF.

V and J are TRBV12-3 or TRBV12-4 and TRBJ2-4; D possibly corresponds to TRBD1 (5 bases). V was shortened by 7 bases and J by 3 bases, with 10 bases between the two germline ends. The CDR3 is 13 residues long. The CDR3 sequence is CASIDSDKNIQYF. For the CDR3, the DNA is TGTGCCAGCATCGACAGTGACAAAAACATTCAGTACTTC.

This chain joins TRBV7-8 and TRBJ2-1; TRBD1 is a possible D gene (5 bases). The germline V gene has CDR1 SGHVS and CDR2 FQNEAQ. V was clipped by 1 base and J by 12 bases, with 22 bases between them. The CDR3 totals 16 residues. CDR3 loop: CASSLGPRAGPPGQFF. CDR3 sequence (DNA): TGTGCCAGCAGCTTAGGGCCCAGGGCAGGGCCCCCGGGGCAGTTCTTC.

The chain recombines TRBV7-2 with TRBJ2-7, with D perhaps given as TRBD1 or TRBD2 (5 bases each). The germline V gene encodes CDR1 SGHTA and CDR2 FQGNSA. The germline V and J ends were trimmed by 4 bases and 2 bases, with 18 bases remaining between them. This CDR3 contains 16 residues. This CDR3 is CASSSTSNGDPYEQYF. The CDR3 DNA is TGTGCCAGCAGCTCGACCTCGAACGGGGACCCCTACGAGCAGTACTTC.

The rearrangement uses TRBV14 and TRBJ2-1; TRBD1 or TRBD2 may be the D gene (5 bases each). The V gene's germline CDR1 is SGHDN and CDR2 FVKESK. This CDR3 is 13 amino acids long. V lost 2 bases, J lost 10 bases, and 12 bases lay in between. In DNA form, the CDR3 reads TGTGCCAGCAGCCAAACCGGGACCCCAGAGCAGTTCTTC. It translates to CASSQTGTPEQFF.

The chain couples TRBV12-3 or TRBV12-4 to TRBJ1-1; D ambiguous. The V and J ends lost 3 bases and 0 bases respectively, with 8 bases between them. The length of the CDR3 is 14 residues. The CDR3 coding sequence is TGTGCCAGCAGTTTTGGGAAGATGAACACTGAAGCTTTCTTT. As protein: CASSFGKMNTEAFF.

The rearrangement joins TRBV19 to TRBJ1-1; 8 nucleotides match TRBD1. This CDR3 comprises 13 residues. V shed 6 bases and J 4 bases; nucleotides not matched to a gene: 4. Germline CDR1 reads LNHDA; CDR2 reads SQIVND (reference sequence). The CDR3 spells CASRSTGGTEAFF. In DNA, the CDR3 is TGTGCCAGTAGATCAACAGGGGGCACTGAAGCTTTCTTT.

The chain joins TRBV11-2 to TRBJ2-4; 7 bases are shared with TRBD1. This CDR3 region has 14 residues. Germline CDR1 is SGHAT and CDR2 is FQNNGV. The trim removed 5 bases at V and 6 bases at J, leaving 7 bases unmatched. CDR3 sequence: CASSIGTVGNIQYF. DNA for the CDR3: TGTGCCAGCAGCATTGGGACAGTGGGAAACATTCAGTACTTC.

The chain carries TRBV12-3 or TRBV12-4 and TRBJ2-7; D gene uncertain. The CDR3 contains 13 residues. V was clipped by 2 bases and J by 2 bases, with 7 bases between them. CDR3: CASSLSTAYEQYF. The CDR3 bases are TGTGCCAGCAGTTTAAGTACAGCCTACGAGCAGTACTTC.

The rearrangement links TRBV4-1 to TRBJ1-2, with D uncertain. The ends were cut back, 1 base at V and 0 bases at J, with 6 bases in the middle. The V gene's germline CDR1 is MGHRA and CDR2 YSYEKL. CDR3 length: 14 residues. The CDR3: CASSQGAANYGYTF. The CDR3 coding sequence is TGCGCCAGCAGCCAAGGGGCGGCTAACTATGGCTACACCTTC.

The CDR3 DNA sequence: TGCGCCAGCAGCCAAGGGCTGGAGGAAGTTAACTATGGCTACACCTTC. This translates into CASSQGLEEVNYGYTF. The chain joins TRBV4-3 to TRBJ1-2; D is unresolved. Germline V gives CDR1 LGHNA, CDR2 YSLEER. This CDR3 contains 16 residues. V was shortened by 1 base and J by 1 base, with 13 bases between the two germline ends.

This sequence joins TRBV20-1 and TRBJ2-1; the D call may be TRBD1 or TRBD2 (6 bases each). Trimming removed 7 bases from V and 1 base from J, with 14 bases in between. The CDR3 length is 14 residues. Per the germline V gene, CDR1 is DFQATT and CDR2 is SNEGSKA (reference sequence). CDR3 in DNA: TGCAGTGGTTCATCGGGGGCATCCTACAATGAGCAGTTCTTC. Translated: CSGSSGASYNEQFF.

The chain couples TRBV29-1 to TRBJ1-2, with D unclear. Germline loops: CDR1 SQVTM, CDR2 ANQGSEA. Trimming left V 5 bases short and J 0 bases short, with 10 bases between. This CDR3 has 13 residues. CDR3 residues: CSVRGRANYGYTF. The CDR3 nucleotides read TGCAGCGTTCGCGGTAGAGCTAACTATGGCTACACCTTC.

This chain connects TRBV3-1 to TRBJ2-3, with 8 bases aligning to TRBD2. The V gene's germline CDR1 is LGHDT and CDR2 YNNKEL (reference sequence). The V segment lost 1 base and the J segment 3 bases; nucleotides outside the gene matches: 6. The CDR3 has 16 amino acids. Here the CDR3 reads CASSQGVAGRTDTQYF. The CDR3 DNA reads TGTGCCAGCAGCCAAGGCGTAGCGGGGCGGACAGATACGCAGTATTTT.

CDR3: CASSEYRSGAGNTIYF. The CDR3 DNA reads TGTGCCAGCAGTGAATATCGGTCAGGGGCGGGGAACACCATATATTTT. The chain couples TRBV25-1 to TRBJ1-3; TRBD1 is a possible D gene (6 bases). V was pared by 0 bases and J by 7 bases, with 16 bases between. This CDR3 has 16 residues. The germline gives CDR1 MGHDK, CDR2 SYGVNS.

This chain connects TRBV7-6 to TRBJ2-2; 10 bases agree with TRBD1. Germline assignment: CDR1 SGHVS and CDR2 FNYEAQ. V was pared by 4 bases and J by 5 bases, with 13 bases of the junction left unmatched. This CDR3 comprises 18 residues. The CDR3 DNA reads TGTGCCAGCAGCTCGCGAAGGCCGGGACAGGGGAGGACCGGGGAGCTGTTTTTT. Translating it yields CASSSRRPGQGRTGELFF.

The genes are TRBV2 and TRBJ2-2; a possible D gene is TRBD2 (6 bases). V lost 6 bases, J lost 0 bases, and 8 bases lay in between. The V gene's germline CDR1 is SNHLY and CDR2 FYNNEI. The CDR3 runs to 14 residues. CDR3 in amino acids: CASRAGTNTGELFF. CDR3 in DNA: TGTGCCAGCAGGGCGGGGACGAACACCGGGGAGCTGTTTTTT. The full variable domain, in which reference TRBV2 and TRBJ2-2 provide the parts outside the CDR3, is EPEVTQTPSHQVTQMGQEVILRCVPISNHLYFYWYRQILGQKVEFLVSFYNNEISEKSEIFDDQFSVERPDGSNFTLKIRSTKLEDSAMYFCASRAGTNTGELFFGEGSRLTVL.

This clonotype occurred once. This chain connects TRBV7-8 to TRBJ2-7; 10 bases agree with TRBD1. Germline CDR1 and CDR2: SGHVS and FQNEAQ. The length of the CDR3 is 15 residues. With 5 bases clipped from V and 5 bases from J, the junction kept 9 bases outside the gene matches. CDR3 protein: CASSPTDRGAHEQYF. CDR3 nucleotide sequence: TGTGCCAGCAGCCCAACGGACAGGGGGGCTCACGAGCAGTACTTC. Full variable domain (remainder filled in from reference TRBV7-8 and TRBJ2-7): GAGVSQSPRYKVAKRGQDVALRCDPISGHVSLFWYQQALGQGPEFLTYFQNEAQLDKSGLPSDRFFAERPEGSVSTLKIQRTQQEDSAVYLCASSPTDRGAHEQYFGPGTRLTVT.